The present T cell receptor (beta chain) was sequenced within a study of shared clonotypes between healthy human individuals. Study results and limitations: About 5% was the fraction of naive CD4 clonotypes found shared across several donors.

As regards this clone: Its matching antigen is unknown.

It was into CD45RA+ naive and CD45RA-negative memory subsets that the CD4+ cells were split. The V end lost 2 bases, the J end lost 8 bases, and 16 bases lay between the germline ends. CDR1 and CDR2 (germline): LNHDA, SQIVND (reference sequence). The CDR3 extends over 14 amino acids. Sequenced by immunoSEQ multiplex PCR; TCRdb stores in-frame clones only, minus some. Here the sample spans 550,000 to 700,000 clones, roughly 73% being singletons. Sequenced sample: memory CD4+ T cells sorted from blood. The subset: CD45RA-negative fraction. The receptor was derived from a woman aged 25 to 39 in good health. The chain recombines TRBV19 with TRBJ2-7; possible D gene TRBD2, 6 bases. In nucleotides, the CDR3 is TGTGCCAGTAGTATACTCGGCGGGAAATCTCAGCAGTACTTC. Its translation is CASSILGGKSQQYF.